This T cell receptor beta chain was captured in a study of blood T cell repertoires in COVID-19. In the study overall: PBMCs, B-cell-depleted T cells, or T cells were the source of the cDNA or gDNA that made up the material.

The age range of participants was about 18 to 95 years, with residence in about 25 US areas. Two negative PCRs, clearance, or symptom resolution characterized the recovered Cohort 3 donors. Original methodology: Quantification of nucleated cells was approximated via reference gene primer amplification. Produced via immunoSEQ multiplex PCR; TCRdb's table is partial and in-frame only. V and J calls and clone size follow that table, whereas D and trimming were derived from the DNA. The sample lists some 250,000 clones; about 89% were seen once. The germline V gene encodes CDR1 SGHNT and CDR2 YYREEE (reference sequence). V trimming: 1 base; J trimming: 5 bases; junction bases outside the gene matches: 10. This CDR3 contains 17 residues.

This chain uses TRBV5-4 with TRBJ2-1, with 9 bases matching TRBD1. Sequencing was performed on PBMCs or T cells enriched from blood (not recorded which). The receptor's source is a man between 35 and 55 years old who had recovered from COVID-19. The CDR3: CASSLFLRQGDHNEQFF. The CDR3 region has the DNA TGTGCCAGCAGCTTGTTCTTGCGACAGGGGGACCACAATGAGCAGTTCTTC.